This is a list of T cell receptor beta chains from one sample in a study of blood T cells in healthy people across ages. In TCRdb, the 5' RACE reads were re-called with MiXCR into one record per CDR3 protein. The data show over 600,000 distinct CDR3 sequences, just over 55% seen once. Sequenced material: blood. The receptor set was obtained from a man aged 40-49 years in good health. Each CDR3 is given without its conserved first and last residue. Size tells how often a clone was seen (once, few, many) or the class of an expanded clone, and some rows leave it out.

.	TRBV10-2	TRBJ2-7	ASSTSGEIYEQY
many	TRBV20-1	TRBJ1-4	SGQGASRVYEKLF
.	TRBV10-3	TRBJ2-1	AIMGRGTAELSSYNEQF
.	TRBV24-1	TRBJ2-5	ATRDGTVETEY
.	TRBV5-1	TRBJ2-3	ASSAGPQIGASTDTQY
once	TRBV3-1	TRBJ2-5	ASSQRKLGAGTQY
once	TRBV10-3	TRBJ2-2	AITNSGPGELF
.	TRBV24-1	TRBJ2-3	ATSDTRGLGTDTQY
.	TRBV6-5	TRBJ2-3	ASSYSIQSSARADTQY
.	TRBV21-1	TRBJ2-7	ASSKGVGGPEDYEQY
.	TRBV14	TRBJ1-1	ASSPRGGLYTEAF
few	TRBV7-9	TRBJ2-7	ASSLPDRDEQY
.	TRBV4-2	TRBJ1-5	ASSQDWGVGEPQH
few	TRBV20-1	TRBJ2-5	SASSVGGLVETQY